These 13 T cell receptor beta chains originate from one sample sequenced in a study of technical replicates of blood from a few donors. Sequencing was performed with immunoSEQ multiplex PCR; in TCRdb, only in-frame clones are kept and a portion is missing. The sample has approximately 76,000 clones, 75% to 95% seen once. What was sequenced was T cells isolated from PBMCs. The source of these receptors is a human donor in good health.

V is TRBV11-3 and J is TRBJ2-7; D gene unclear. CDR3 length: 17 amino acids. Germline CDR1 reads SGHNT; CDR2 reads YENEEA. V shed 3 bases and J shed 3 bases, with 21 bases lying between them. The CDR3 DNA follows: TGTGCCAGCAGCTTGACCCCCACCGGAGAATATGTCTACGAGCAGTACTTC. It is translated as CASSLTPTGEYVYEQYF.

CDR3 in DNA: TGTGCCAGCAGTGAGCAACAGGGGGGACTCAATCAGCCCCAGCATTTT. Translating it yields CASSEQQGGLNQPQHF. The chain recombines TRBV6-1 with TRBJ1-5; 8 positions agree with TRBD1. There are 16 residues in the CDR3. Germline-derived CDR1 and CDR2 are MNHNS and SASEGT. The J segment lost 3 bases and the V segment lost 3 bases, leaving 7 bases of the junction unmatched.

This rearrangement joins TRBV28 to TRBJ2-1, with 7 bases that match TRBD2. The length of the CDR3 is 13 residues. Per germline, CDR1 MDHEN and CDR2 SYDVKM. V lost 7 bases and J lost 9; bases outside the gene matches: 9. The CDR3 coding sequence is TGTGCCAGCACCATTACTAGCGACGTTGAGCAGTTCTTC. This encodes CASTITSDVEQFF.

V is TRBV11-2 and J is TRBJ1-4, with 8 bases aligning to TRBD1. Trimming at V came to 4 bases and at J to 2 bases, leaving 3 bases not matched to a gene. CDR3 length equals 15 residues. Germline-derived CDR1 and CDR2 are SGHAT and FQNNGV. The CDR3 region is CASSSRGPTNEKLFF. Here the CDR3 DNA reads TGTGCCAGCAGCTCCAGGGGGCCTACTAATGAAAAACTGTTTTTT.

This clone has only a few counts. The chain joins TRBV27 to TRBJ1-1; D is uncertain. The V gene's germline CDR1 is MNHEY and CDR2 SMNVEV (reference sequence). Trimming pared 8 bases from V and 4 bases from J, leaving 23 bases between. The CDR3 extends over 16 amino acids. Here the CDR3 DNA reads TGTGCCAGCCATACCTACGAGGGAGCATTGGGCACTGAAGCTTTCTTT. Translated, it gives CASHTYEGALGTEAFF.

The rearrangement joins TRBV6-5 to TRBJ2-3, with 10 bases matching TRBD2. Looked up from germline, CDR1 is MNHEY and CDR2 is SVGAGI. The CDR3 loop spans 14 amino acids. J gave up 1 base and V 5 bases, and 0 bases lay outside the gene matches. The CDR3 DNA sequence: TGTGCCAGCAGTACTAGCGGGGGCACAGATACGCAGTATTTT. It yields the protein CASSTSGGTDTQYF.

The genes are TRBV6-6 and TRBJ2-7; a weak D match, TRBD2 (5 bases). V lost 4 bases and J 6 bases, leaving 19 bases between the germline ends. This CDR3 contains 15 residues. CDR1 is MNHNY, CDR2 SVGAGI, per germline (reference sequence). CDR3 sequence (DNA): TGTGCCAGCAGTTCCCCTGATAGAGGGATAGGCGAGCAGTACTTC. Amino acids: CASSSPDRGIGEQYF.

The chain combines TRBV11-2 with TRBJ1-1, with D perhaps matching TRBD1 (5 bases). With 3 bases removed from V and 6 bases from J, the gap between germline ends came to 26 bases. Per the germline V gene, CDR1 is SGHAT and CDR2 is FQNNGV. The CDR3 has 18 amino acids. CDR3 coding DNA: TGTGCCAGCAGCTTTCTCTTATTCGAGACAAGGGGTAGGGCTGAAGCTTTCTTT. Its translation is CASSFLLFETRGRAEAFF.

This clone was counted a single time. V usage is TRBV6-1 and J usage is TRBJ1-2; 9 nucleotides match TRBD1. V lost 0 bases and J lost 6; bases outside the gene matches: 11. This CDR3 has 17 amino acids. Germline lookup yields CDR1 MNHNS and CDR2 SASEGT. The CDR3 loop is CASSEAPGQGLVDGYTF. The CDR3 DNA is TGTGCCAGCAGTGAAGCGCCGGGACAGGGTTTGGTGGATGGCTACACCTTC.

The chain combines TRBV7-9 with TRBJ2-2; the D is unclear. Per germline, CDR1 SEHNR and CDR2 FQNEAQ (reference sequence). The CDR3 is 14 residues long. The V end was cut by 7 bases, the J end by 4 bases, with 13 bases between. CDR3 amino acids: CASTAETATGELFF. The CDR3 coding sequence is TGTGCCAGCACCGCAGAGACTGCCACCGGGGAGCTGTTTTTT.

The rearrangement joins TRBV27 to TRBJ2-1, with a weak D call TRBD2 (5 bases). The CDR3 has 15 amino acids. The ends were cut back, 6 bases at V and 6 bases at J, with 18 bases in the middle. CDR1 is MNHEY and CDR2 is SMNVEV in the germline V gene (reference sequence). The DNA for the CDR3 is TGTGCCAGCAGCTTCGACCGCGGGTTGATCAATGAGCAGTTCTTC. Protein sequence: CASSFDRGLINEQFF.

CDR3 loop: CATSSRVTDTQYF. In DNA, the CDR3 is TGTGCCACCAGCAGCCGCGTCACAGATACGCAGTATTTT. The rearrangement joins TRBV15 to TRBJ2-3; D gene unclear. The CDR3 totals 13 residues. V was shortened by 3 bases and J by 2 bases, with 6 bases between the two germline ends. Germline CDR1 reads LNHNV; CDR2 reads YYDKDF (reference sequence).

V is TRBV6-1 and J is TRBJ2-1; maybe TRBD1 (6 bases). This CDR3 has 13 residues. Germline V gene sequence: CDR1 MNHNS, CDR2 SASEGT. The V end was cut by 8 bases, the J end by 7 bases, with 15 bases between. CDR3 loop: CASSPQGRNEQFF. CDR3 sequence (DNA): TGTGCCAGCTCCCCACAGGGAAGAAATGAGCAGTTCTTC.